One and the same sample provided the 9 T cell receptor beta chains below, sequenced in a study of PD-1 blockade in classical Hodgkin lymphoma. Libraries were prepared by immunoSEQ multiplex PCR; TCRdb keeps only in-frame clonotypes and omits some of them. Here the sample spans nearly 60,000 clones, around 90% being singletons. Brentuximab vedotin exposure varied among the patients, all of whom had relapsed after autologous stem cell transplantation. The starting material was peripheral blood mononuclear cells (PBMCs), obtained before the second cycle of nivolumab. Receptors were obtained from a human donor with classical Hodgkin lymphoma.

The chain links TRBV29-1 to TRBJ2-7, with unresolved D. This CDR3 spans 11 amino acids. V lost 4 bases and J lost 3, with 7 bases in between. Germline assignment: CDR1 SQVTM and CDR2 ANQGSEA. CDR3 bases: TGCAGCGTTGGGGCTGACTACGAGCAGTACTTC. It specifies CSVGADYEQYF.

The rearrangement joins TRBV6-5 to TRBJ2-3; a weak D match, TRBD1 (5 bases). CDR1 MNHEY and CDR2 SVGAGI come from the germline V gene. Trimming took off 4 bases at V and 2 bases at J, with 13 bases between the two ends. The CDR3 covers 15 residues. The CDR3 spells CASSSPGPTTDTQYF. CDR3 sequence (DNA): TGTGCCAGCAGTTCGCCAGGGCCCACCACAGATACGCAGTATTTT.

This clone has just one count. The chain carries TRBV11-3 and TRBJ2-7; D is uncertain. CDR3 length: 16 residues. The V and J ends lost 4 bases and 0 bases respectively, with 16 bases between them. Germline CDR1 reads SGHNT; CDR2 reads YENEEA. The CDR3 DNA is TGTGCCAGCAGCTCGGAGAACCCCAGATTCTCCTACGAGCAGTACTTC. Residues: CASSSENPRFSYEQYF.

V and J are TRBV15 and TRBJ2-7, with 8 positions matching TRBD1. V was clipped by 0 bases and J by 3 bases; unmatched bases: 7. CDR3 length equals 16 residues. The germline V gene has CDR1 LNHNV and CDR2 YYDKDF (reference sequence). The CDR3 bases are TGTGCCACCAGCAGAGATATGGCAGGGGGCTTCTACGAGCAGTACTTC. It codes for CATSRDMAGGFYEQYF.

V usage is TRBV28 and J usage is TRBJ2-1; 8 bases match TRBD2. Germline V gene data show CDR1 as MDHEN and CDR2 as SYDVKM. V shed 3 bases, J shed 4 bases, and the junction held 5 bases outside the gene matches. The CDR3 is 15 amino acids. Written as DNA, the CDR3 is TGTGCCAGCAGTTTCGGCGGGGGGCCTTACAATGAGCAGTTCTTC. Residues: CASSFGGGPYNEQFF.

The chain uses TRBV5-1 and TRBJ2-3; possible D gene TRBD2, 5 bases. The V end lost 4 bases, the J end lost 6 bases, and 12 bases lay between the germline ends. CDR3 length: 13 residues. Germline CDR1 reads SGHRS; CDR2 reads YFSETQ. CDR3 sequence (DNA): TGCGCCAGCAGCCGGAGGATCGGGGATACGCAGTATTTT. It codes for CASSRRIGDTQYF.

This sequence joins TRBV4-1 and TRBJ2-7, with 12 positions matching TRBD2. The CDR3 totals 13 residues. Germline V gene lookup returns CDR1 MGHRA and CDR2 YSYEKL. With 3 bases clipped from V and 7 bases from J, the junction kept 1 base outside the gene matches. CDR3 region: CASSHGLAGEQYF. The CDR3, as DNA: TGCGCCAGCAGCCATGGACTAGCGGGAGAGCAGTACTTC.

V gene TRBV6-6 combines with J gene TRBJ2-1, with TRBD1 as a possible D gene (7 bases). V was cut by 0 bases and J by 7 bases, with 10 bases left in between. CDR3 length: 14 residues. The germline V gene has CDR1 MNHNY and CDR2 SVGAGI (reference sequence). Here the CDR3 reads CASSYSEGANEQFF. The CDR3 DNA sequence: TGTGCCAGCAGTTACTCGGAGGGGGCTAATGAGCAGTTCTTC.

The V gene is TRBV7-9, the J gene TRBJ2-1, with D unclear. Germline CDR1 reads SEHNR; CDR2 reads FQNEAQ (reference sequence). The CDR3 consists of 14 residues. V gave up 4 bases and J gave up 8 bases, with 15 bases separating them. The CDR3 bases are TGTGCCAGCAGCTCCCAGCCCCTAGACGATGAGCAGTTCTTC. This gives the protein CASSSQPLDDEQFF. The variable domain in full, with the rest retrieved from reference TRBV7-9 and TRBJ2-1, is DTGVSQNPRHKITKRGQNVTFRCDPISEHNRLYWYRQTLGQGPEFLTYFQNEAQLEKSRLLSDRFSAERPKGSFSTLEIQRTEQGDSAMYLCASSSQPLDDEQFFGPGTRLTVL.